This T cell receptor beta chain originates from a study of T cell clusters in autoimmune cytopenias. According to its frequency, this clonotype is medium-sized. Multiplex touch-down PCR amplified TRB using TRB-A and TRB-B pools in one tube. One entry per CDR3 protein, without DNA, is what TCRdb gives after re-calling the multiplex PCR reads. The sample has 3,500 or so distinct CDR3 sequences; the top ten hold about 5%. CDR1 and CDR2 (germline): LNHDA, SQIVND (reference sequence). There are 14 residues in the CDR3. Each sample's input was 250 to 300 ng genomic DNA, approximately 37,500 genome equivalents.

The sequenced sample was peripheral blood. The TCR sequence derives from a human donor with an autoimmune cytopenia or autoimmune hepatitis (not recorded which). The rearrangement links TRBV19 to TRBJ2-3; checking the TCRdb D call of TRBD1 is not possible without DNA. This CDR3 is CASNNGQGADTQYF.